Presented here are 32 T cell receptor beta chains from one specimen sequenced in a study of T cell responses to AZD1222 COVID-19 vaccine. Generated by immunoSEQ multiplex PCR, the TCRdb table keeps only in-frame clones and is missing some. This sample yields roughly 110,000 clones, of which about 90% are seen a single time; 4.8% belongs to the top ten. The sample in question was peripheral blood, obtained 28 days after the second AZD1222 dose. All receptors derive from an adult who received the AZD1222 COVID-19 vaccine.

The chain uses TRBV11-1 and TRBJ1-2, with a tentative D call TRBD1 (5 bases). V lost 4 bases, J lost 8 bases, and 17 bases lay in between. The V gene's germline CDR1 is SGHAT and CDR2 FQDESV (reference sequence). The CDR3 loop spans 14 amino acids. CDR3 coding DNA: TGTGCCAGCAGCTCAATTGACAGTCGTAGGGGCTACACCTTC. It is translated as CASSSIDSRRGYTF.

The genes are TRBV7-2 and TRBJ1-5, with a weak D call TRBD1 (6 bases). This CDR3 spans 15 amino acids. CDR1 and CDR2 from the germline V gene are SGHTA and FQGNSA. V lost 1 base and J 3 bases, leaving 10 bases between the germline ends. The CDR3 loop is CASSLVRGPNQPQHF. The CDR3 DNA reads TGTGCCAGCAGCTTAGTACGGGGGCCCAATCAGCCCCAGCATTTT.

This clone was observed a handful of times. V is TRBV28 and J is TRBJ2-7; no firm D call. This CDR3 spans 15 amino acids. Germline CDR1 and CDR2: MDHEN and SYDVKM. V lost 1 base and J 2 bases, leaving 12 bases between the germline ends. The CDR3 here is CASSLSGSLTYEQYF. The CDR3 nucleotides read TGTGCCAGCAGTTTATCGGGTAGTCTGACCTACGAGCAGTACTTC.

This rearrangement joins TRBV3-1 (or the pseudogene TRBV3-2) to TRBJ1-5; a possible D gene is TRBD1 (5 bases). Germline loops: CDR1 LGHDT, CDR2 YNNKEL (reference sequence). There are 14 residues in the CDR3. Trimming cost V 3 bases and J 6 bases, with 12 bases left between them. CDR3 residues: CASSHLRGTQPQHF. The DNA for the CDR3 is TGTGCCAGCAGCCACCTCCGGGGGACTCAGCCCCAGCATTTT.

This sequence joins TRBV27 and TRBJ1-5; weak D call: TRBD1 (6 bases). Germline lookup yields CDR1 MNHEY and CDR2 SMNVEV (reference sequence). The CDR3 is 14 amino acids. V gave up 1 base and J gave up 6 bases, with 10 bases separating them. The CDR3 spells CASSLWGGGQPQHF. In DNA, the CDR3 is TGTGCCAGCAGTTTATGGGGGGGCGGTCAGCCCCAGCATTTT.

The CDR3 bases are TGTGCCAGCAGTTTCGGACTCCGGGACTTACCTAGCTACACCTTC. Residues: CASSFGLRDLPSYTF. The chain is built from TRBV28 and TRBJ1-2; D might be TRBD1 (5 bases). The CDR3 contains 15 residues. Germline values: CDR1 MDHEN, CDR2 SYDVKM. Trimming removed 3 bases at V and 9 bases at J, with 20 bases between.

This chain connects TRBV6-1 to TRBJ1-1; 7 nucleotides agree with TRBD1. This CDR3 region has 15 residues. CDR1 and CDR2 from the germline V gene are MNHNS and SASEGT. Unmatched junction bases numbered 11, after V lost 5 bases and J lost 5 bases. CDR3 region: CASSPDYRGGTEAFF. CDR3 sequence (DNA): TGTGCCAGCAGTCCTGATTACAGGGGTGGAACTGAAGCTTTCTTT.

J is TRBJ1-1 and V is TRBV2; weak D call: TRBD1 (5 bases). The V gene's germline CDR1 is SNHLY and CDR2 FYNNEI. Trimming took 6 bases from V and 3 from J, leaving 14 bases between them. The length of the CDR3 is 14 residues. DNA of the CDR3: TGTGCCAGCAGAGCAAGGGGTTATTACACTGAAGCTTTCTTT. Protein: CASRARGYYTEAFF.

In its sample, this clone was seen a few times. This sequence joins TRBV5-1 and TRBJ1-6; unclear D gene. Germline CDR1 SGHRS, CDR2 YFSETQ. CDR3 length equals 15 residues. Trimming cost V 3 bases and J 8 bases, with 15 bases left between them. This chain's CDR3 is CASSSGFETHSPLHF. The CDR3 coding sequence is TGCGCCAGCAGCTCCGGATTCGAGACCCATTCACCCCTCCACTTT.

The chain combines TRBV28 with TRBJ1-4, with 7 bases fitting TRBD1. Germline values: CDR1 MDHEN, CDR2 SYDVKM. This CDR3 has 14 residues. Germline trimming cut 5 bases from V and 5 bases from J; bases unmatched to any gene: 5. CDR3 residues: CASSLADRNEKLFF. For the CDR3, the DNA is TGTGCCAGCAGTCTAGCGGACAGGAATGAAAAACTGTTTTTT.

The genes are TRBV7-6 and TRBJ1-1, with a tentative D call TRBD1 (5 bases). The germline V and J ends were trimmed by 0 bases and 7 bases, with 12 bases remaining between them. CDR1 is SGHVS, CDR2 FNYEAQ, per germline. The CDR3 is 14 amino acids. The CDR3 bases are TGTGCCAGCAGCTTAGCGGGGGGTCCCAATGAAGCTTTCTTT. It yields the protein CASSLAGGPNEAFF.

The V and J genes are TRBV14 and TRBJ2-5; no definite D call. V lost 1 base and J lost 1, with 1 base in between. This CDR3 comprises 12 residues. CDR1 SGHDN and CDR2 FVKESK come from the germline V gene. CDR3 region: CASSQVQETQYF. CDR3 nucleotide sequence: TGTGCCAGCAGCCAAGTCCAAGAGACCCAGTACTTC. Using reference TRBV14 and TRBJ2-5 for the parts outside the CDR3, the full variable domain is EAGVTQFPSHSVIEKGQTVTLRCDPISGHDNLYWYRRVMGKEIKFLLHFVKESKQDESGMPNNRFLAERTGGTYSTLKVQPAELEDSGVYFCASSQVQETQYFGPGTRLLVL.

This clone appeared once. CDR3 coding DNA: TGTGCCAGTAGTATGGAGTCGCGGGGGTACAATGAGCAGTTCTTC. This gives the protein CASSMESRGYNEQFF. The chain links TRBV19 to TRBJ2-1, with TRBD2 matching over 7 bases. The CDR3 totals 15 residues. CDR1 LNHDA and CDR2 SQIVND come from the germline V gene (reference sequence). With 3 bases clipped from V and 4 bases from J, the junction kept 6 bases outside the gene matches.

This chain connects TRBV4-2 to TRBJ2-5; the D is unclear. The germline gives CDR1 LGHNA, CDR2 YNFKEQ. Trimming stripped 3 bases from V and 1 base from J, with 18 bases between. The CDR3 sequence is 17 residues long. In nucleotides, the CDR3 is TGTGCCAGCAGCCAGCGCCGAGGTTCAGGTCTCCAAGAGACCCAGTACTTC. Translation: CASSQRRGSGLQETQYF.

The rearrangement links TRBV6-5 to TRBJ1-4; tentative D call: TRBD1 (5 bases). CDR3 length equals 14 residues. In germline, CDR1 is MNHEY, CDR2 SVGAGI. V lost 6 bases to trimming and J lost 0 bases, with 8 bases between them. The CDR3 region has the DNA TGTGCCAGCAGCTACAGGTCAACTAATGAAAAACTGTTTTTT. This sequence encodes CASSYRSTNEKLFF.

The chain is built from TRBV6-1 and TRBJ1-2; 10 bases agree with TRBD1. The CDR3 length is 16 residues. Germline V lookup: CDR1 MNHNS, CDR2 SASEGT. V lost 2 bases, J lost 4 bases, and 7 bases stayed unmatched. CDR3 in amino acids: CASSEQPGQGTYGYTF. The DNA of the CDR3 is TGTGCCAGCAGTGAACAACCGGGACAGGGGACCTATGGCTACACCTTC.

The chain joins TRBV7-2 to TRBJ2-5, with D possibly being TRBD2 (6 bases). Germline V gives CDR1 SGHTA, CDR2 FQGNSA. There are 14 residues in the CDR3. With 3 bases removed from V and 1 base from J, the gap between germline ends came to 9 bases. This CDR3 reads CASSFSGGQETQYF. The CDR3 bases are TGTGCCAGCAGCTTCTCCGGGGGCCAAGAGACCCAGTACTTC. Full variable domain (rest looked up from reference TRBV7-2 and TRBJ2-5): GAGVSQSPSNKVTEKGKDVELRCDPISGHTALYWYRQSLGQGLEFLIYFQGNSAPDKSGLPSDRFSAERTGGSVSTLTIQRTQQEDSAVYLCASSFSGGQETQYFGPGTRLLVL.

The J gene is TRBJ2-7, the V gene TRBV25-1; the match to TRBD1 covers 9 bases. Losses at the gene ends were 6 bases for V and 4 bases for J; bases not matched to a gene: 7. CDR3 length: 14 residues. Germline V gene sequence: CDR1 MGHDK, CDR2 SYGVNS. The CDR3 DNA reads TGTGCCAGCAGGCGGACAGGGGAACTTTACGAGCAGTACTTC. This translates into CASRRTGELYEQYF.

The chain is built from TRBV14 and TRBJ1-3; D might be TRBD1 (5 bases). V lost 0 bases and J lost 3, with 15 bases in between. CDR1 and CDR2 from the germline V gene are SGHDN and FVKESK. CDR3 length: 17 amino acids. The CDR3 loop reads CASSQDRGLTFGNTIYF. CDR3 coding DNA: TGTGCCAGCAGCCAAGATAGGGGCTTGACGTTTGGAAACACCATATATTTT.

The rearrangement joins TRBV6-5 to TRBJ1-6; possibly TRBD1 for D (6 bases). Germline-derived CDR1 and CDR2 are MNHEY and SVGAGI. Trimming removed 4 bases at V and 1 base at J, with 11 bases between. The CDR3 runs to 16 residues. CDR3 DNA sequence: TGTGCCAGCAGTTTACAGGGTGGGTCCTATAATTCACCCCTCCACTTT. Its protein is CASSLQGGSYNSPLHF.

The chain couples TRBV7-8 to TRBJ1-1; no reliable D call. This CDR3 comprises 13 residues. Per germline, CDR1 SGHVS and CDR2 FQNEAQ. Between the trimmed V and J ends, which lost 4 bases and 1 base, there was a span of 7 bases. CDR3 sequence reads: CASSSQENTEAFF. The CDR3 DNA reads as TGTGCCAGCAGCTCCCAGGAGAACACTGAAGCTTTCTTT.

The rearrangement links TRBV5-1 to TRBJ1-2, with D tentatively TRBD1 (5 bases). Trimming stripped 3 bases from V and 14 bases from J, with 17 bases between. Looked up from germline, CDR1 is SGHRS and CDR2 is YFSETQ. The CDR3 length is 12 residues. CDR3 region: CASSSDSLVRTF. The CDR3 DNA is TGCGCCAGCAGCTCCGACAGTCTGGTGAGGACCTTC.

CDR3 sequence reads: CASFPMGGRESPGHF. For the CDR3, the DNA is TGTGCCAGCTTTCCTATGGGGGGCAGGGAATCACCGGGGCATTTT. The chain has TRBV6-5 and TRBJ1-5, with D maybe TRBD1 (6 bases). Per germline, CDR1 MNHEY and CDR2 SVGAGI. CDR3 size: 15 residues. Trimming pared 8 bases from V and 15 bases from J, leaving 29 bases between.

The chain uses TRBV12-3 or TRBV12-4 and TRBJ1-2; D is uncertain. The CDR3 is made up of 13 amino acids. V was pared by 3 bases and J by 2 bases, with 7 bases between. In nucleotides, the CDR3 is TGTGCCAGCAGTTTGGGCCGGAACTATGGCTACACCTTC. Protein sequence: CASSLGRNYGYTF.

CDR3 bases: TGTGCCATCAGCACCGGGACAGGGGGTTCGAACACTGAAGCTTTCTTT. It translates to CAISTGTGGSNTEAFF. The chain has TRBV10-3 and TRBJ1-1; 11 nucleotides agree with TRBD1. CDR3 size: 16 residues. CDR1 is ENHRY and CDR2 is SYGVKD in the germline V gene. The V and J ends lost 6 bases and 1 base, in that order; junction bases with no gene match: 7.

In its sample, this clone was seen once. This CDR3 is CASSAGQGMSPQHF. DNA of the CDR3: TGTGCCAGTAGTGCCGGACAGGGTATGTCGCCCCAGCATTTT. The chain carries TRBV19 and TRBJ1-5, with 8 nucleotides matching TRBD1. Germline CDR1 reads LNHDA; CDR2 reads SQIVND (reference sequence). Trimming at V came to 5 bases and at J to 9 bases, leaving 9 bases not matched to a gene. The CDR3 loop spans 14 amino acids.

This sequence joins TRBV7-2 and TRBJ2-7; no definite D call. The V gene's germline CDR1 is SGHTA and CDR2 FQGNSA. The length of the CDR3 is 12 residues. V was shortened by 5 bases and J by 9 bases, with 14 bases between the two germline ends. This chain's CDR3 is CASSPTPTAQYF. In nucleotides, the CDR3 is TGTGCCAGCAGCCCCACCCCGACCGCGCAGTACTTC.

The J gene is TRBJ2-7, the V gene TRBV19; a weak D match, TRBD1 (6 bases). This CDR3 has 15 amino acids. Germline CDR1 and CDR2: LNHDA and SQIVND (reference sequence). The ends were cut back, 3 bases at V and 0 bases at J, with 12 bases in the middle. The CDR3 DNA is TGTGCCAGTAGTATCATATTGGACAGCTCCTACGAGCAGTACTTC. Its translation: CASSIILDSSYEQYF.

This rearrangement joins TRBV2 to TRBJ2-7, with TRBD1 matching over 9 bases. In germline, CDR1 is SNHLY, CDR2 FYNNEI. V lost 4 bases to trimming and J lost 1 base; unmatched junction nucleotides: 8. CDR3 length: 16 amino acids. The CDR3 region has the DNA TGTGCCAGCAGTGTGGGGCCGGGACAGGGTTCCTACGAGCAGTACTTC. Its protein is CASSVGPGQGSYEQYF.

V is TRBV6-2 or TRBV6-3 and J is TRBJ2-2; D unresolved. Germline-derived CDR1 and CDR2 are MNHEY and SVGEGT. This CDR3 comprises 18 residues. The V end lost 6 bases, the J end lost 7 bases, and 27 bases lay between the germline ends. The CDR3 reads CASSLVSSAFRQGGELFF. The CDR3 bases are TGTGCCAGCAGCCTAGTATCCTCTGCATTCCGTCAAGGCGGGGAGCTGTTTTTT.

The CDR3 coding sequence is TGTGCCATCAGTGAGGACAGGCTGCAGCCCCAGCATTTT. Encoded protein: CAISEDRLQPQHF. The chain joins TRBV10-3 to TRBJ1-5; D is possibly TRBD1 (6 bases). Per germline, CDR1 ENHRY and CDR2 SYGVKD. V was cut by 2 bases and J by 7 bases, with 9 bases left in between. CDR3 length: 13 amino acids.

The chain couples TRBV4-3 to TRBJ2-4; 7 bases match TRBD1. There are 15 residues in the CDR3. Looked up from germline, CDR1 is LGHNA and CDR2 is YSLEER. With 0 bases clipped from V and 3 bases from J, the junction kept 2 bases outside the gene matches. The CDR3 region is CASSQDRGSKNIQYF. In DNA, the CDR3 is TGCGCCAGCAGCCAAGACAGGGGGAGCAAAAACATTCAGTACTTC.